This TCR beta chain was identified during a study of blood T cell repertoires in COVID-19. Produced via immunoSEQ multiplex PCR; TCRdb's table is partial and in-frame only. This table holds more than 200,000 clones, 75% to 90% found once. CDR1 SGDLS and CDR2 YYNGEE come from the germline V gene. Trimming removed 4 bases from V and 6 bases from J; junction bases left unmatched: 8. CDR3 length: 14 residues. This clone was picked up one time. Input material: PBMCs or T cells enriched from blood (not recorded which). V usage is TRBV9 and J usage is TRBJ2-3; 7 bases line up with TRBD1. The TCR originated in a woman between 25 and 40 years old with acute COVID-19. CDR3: CASSTDRAVDTQYF. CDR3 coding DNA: TGTGCCAGCAGCACAGACAGGGCGGTCGATACGCAGTATTTT.